The clone carrying this TCR beta chain was counted between two and nine times. Its antigen is currently unknown. This CDR3 region has 14 residues. Germline V gene data show CDR1 as LNHNV and CDR2 as YYDKDF (reference sequence). The V and J ends lost 4 bases and 10 bases, in that order; junction bases with no gene match: 8. This entry is derived from a study of T cells in Graves' hyperthyroidism and ophthalmopathy. TCR beta CDR3 region amplification was performed from RNA transcripts. The TCR CDR3 was amplified in a first-round RT-PCR using the HTBI primer set. MiXCR, applied by TCRdb to the multiplex PCR reads, yields one record per CDR3 protein. The sample contains over 350,000 distinct CDR3 sequences, 18% of which appear only once. Study-wide results and caveats: A model of 13 V-J pairs discriminated ophthalmopathy from stable hyperthyroidism.

The TCR sequence derives from a man aged 18 to 30 with Graves' ophthalmopathy. The chain has TRBV15 and TRBJ1-4, with 8 bases fitting TRBD1. Sequenced material: blood. The CDR3: CATSTGQGGGKLFF. CDR3 sequence (DNA): TGTGCCACCAGCACCGGACAGGGCGGCGGAAAACTGTTTTTT.